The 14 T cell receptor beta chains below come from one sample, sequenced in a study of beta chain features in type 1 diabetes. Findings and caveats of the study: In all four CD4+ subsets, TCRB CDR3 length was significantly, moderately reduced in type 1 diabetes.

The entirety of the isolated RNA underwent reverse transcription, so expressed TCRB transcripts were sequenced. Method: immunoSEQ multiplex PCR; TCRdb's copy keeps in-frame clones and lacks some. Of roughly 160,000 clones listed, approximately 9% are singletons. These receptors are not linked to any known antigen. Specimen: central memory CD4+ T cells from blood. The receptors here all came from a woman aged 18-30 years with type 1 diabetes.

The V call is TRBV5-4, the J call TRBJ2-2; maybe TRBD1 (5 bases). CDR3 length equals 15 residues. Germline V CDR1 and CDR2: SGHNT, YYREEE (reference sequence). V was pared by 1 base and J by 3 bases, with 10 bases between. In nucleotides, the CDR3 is TGTGCCAGCAGCTTGTCAGGGTGGGACACCGGGGAGCTGTTTTTT. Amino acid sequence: CASSLSGWDTGELFF. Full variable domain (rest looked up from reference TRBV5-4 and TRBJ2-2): ETGVTQSPTHLIKTRGQQVTLRCSSQSGHNTVSWYQQALGQGPQFIFQYYREEENGRGNFPPRFSGLQFPNYSSELNVNALELDDSALYLCASSLSGWDTGELFFGEGSRLTVL.

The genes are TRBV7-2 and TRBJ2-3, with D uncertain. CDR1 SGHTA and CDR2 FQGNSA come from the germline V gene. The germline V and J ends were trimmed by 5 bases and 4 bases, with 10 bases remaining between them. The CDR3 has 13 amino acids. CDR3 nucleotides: TGTGCCAGCAGCCCCCACACAGCAGATACGCAGTATTTT. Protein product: CASSPHTADTQYF.

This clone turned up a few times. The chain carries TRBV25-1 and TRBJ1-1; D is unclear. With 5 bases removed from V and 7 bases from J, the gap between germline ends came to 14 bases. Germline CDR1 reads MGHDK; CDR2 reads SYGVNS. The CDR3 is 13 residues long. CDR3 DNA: TGTGCCAGCAGTCTCCCGGGGTCCTATGAAGCTTTCTTT. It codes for CASSLPGSYEAFF.

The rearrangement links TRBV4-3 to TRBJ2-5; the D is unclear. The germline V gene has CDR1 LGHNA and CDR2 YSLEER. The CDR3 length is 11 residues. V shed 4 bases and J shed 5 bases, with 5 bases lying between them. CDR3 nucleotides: TGCGCCAGCAGCCCCGGGGAGACCCAGTACTTC. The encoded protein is CASSPGETQYF.

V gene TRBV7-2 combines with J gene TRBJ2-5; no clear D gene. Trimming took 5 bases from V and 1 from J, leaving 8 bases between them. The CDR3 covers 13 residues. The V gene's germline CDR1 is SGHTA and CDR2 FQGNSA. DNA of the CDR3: TGTGCCAGCAGCCCCTCGTTCCAAGAGACCCAGTACTTC. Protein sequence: CASSPSFQETQYF.

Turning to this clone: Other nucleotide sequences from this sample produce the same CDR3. The CDR3 here is CASSVGASGGLTDTQYF. For the CDR3, the DNA is TGTGCCAGCAGCGTAGGGGCTAGCGGGGGGCTCACAGATACGCAGTATTTT. This chain joins TRBV9 and TRBJ2-3, with 11 bases fitting TRBD2. CDR1 and CDR2 (germline): SGDLS, YYNGEE. This CDR3 contains 17 residues. The trim removed 0 bases at V and 2 bases at J, leaving 5 bases unmatched.

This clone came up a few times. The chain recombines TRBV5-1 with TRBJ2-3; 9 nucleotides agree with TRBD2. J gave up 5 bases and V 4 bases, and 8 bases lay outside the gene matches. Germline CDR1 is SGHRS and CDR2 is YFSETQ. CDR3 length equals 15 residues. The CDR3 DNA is TGCGCCAGCAGCCGGACTAGCGAGACGGGAGATACGCAGTATTTT. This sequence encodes CASSRTSETGDTQYF.

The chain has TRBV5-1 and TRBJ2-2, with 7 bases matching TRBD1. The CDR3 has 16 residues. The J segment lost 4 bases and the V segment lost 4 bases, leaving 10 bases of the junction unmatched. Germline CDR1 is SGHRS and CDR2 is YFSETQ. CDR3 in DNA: TGCGCCAGCAGCCAGGCGACGGGACAGAGCACCGGGGAGCTGTTTTTT. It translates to CASSQATGQSTGELFF.

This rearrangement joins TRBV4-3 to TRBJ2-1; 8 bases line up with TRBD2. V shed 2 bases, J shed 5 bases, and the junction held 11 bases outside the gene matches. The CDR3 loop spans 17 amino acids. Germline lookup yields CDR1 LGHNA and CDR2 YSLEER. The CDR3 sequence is CASSQSPPRGVNNEQFF. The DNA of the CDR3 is TGCGCCAGCAGCCAAAGTCCCCCGCGGGGGGTTAACAATGAGCAGTTCTTC.

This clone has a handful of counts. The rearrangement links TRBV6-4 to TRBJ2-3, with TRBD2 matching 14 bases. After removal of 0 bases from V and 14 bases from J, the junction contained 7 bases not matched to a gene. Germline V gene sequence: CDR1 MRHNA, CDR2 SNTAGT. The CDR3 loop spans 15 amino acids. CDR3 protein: CASSDSGLAGAQLYF. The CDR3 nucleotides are TGTGCCAGCAGTGACTCGGGACTAGCGGGGGCTCAGCTGTATTTT.

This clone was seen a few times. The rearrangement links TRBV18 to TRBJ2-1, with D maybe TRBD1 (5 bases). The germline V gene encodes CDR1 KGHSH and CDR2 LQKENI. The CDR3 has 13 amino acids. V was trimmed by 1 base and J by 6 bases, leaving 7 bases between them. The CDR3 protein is CASSPLGANEQFF. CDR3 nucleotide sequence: TGTGCCAGCTCACCACTTGGGGCCAATGAGCAGTTCTTC.

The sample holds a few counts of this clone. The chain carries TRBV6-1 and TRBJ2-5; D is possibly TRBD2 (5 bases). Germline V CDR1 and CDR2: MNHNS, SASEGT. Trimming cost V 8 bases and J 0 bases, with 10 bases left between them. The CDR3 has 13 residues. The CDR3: CASLERYQETQYF. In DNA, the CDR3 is TGTGCCAGCTTAGAGCGGTACCAAGAGACCCAGTACTTC.

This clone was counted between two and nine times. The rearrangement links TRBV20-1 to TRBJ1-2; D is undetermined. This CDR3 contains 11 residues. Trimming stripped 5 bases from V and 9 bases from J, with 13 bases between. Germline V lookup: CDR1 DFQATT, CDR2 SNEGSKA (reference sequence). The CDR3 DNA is TGCAGTGCTCACGGCCGAGGCCGCTACACCTTC. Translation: CSAHGRGRYTF.

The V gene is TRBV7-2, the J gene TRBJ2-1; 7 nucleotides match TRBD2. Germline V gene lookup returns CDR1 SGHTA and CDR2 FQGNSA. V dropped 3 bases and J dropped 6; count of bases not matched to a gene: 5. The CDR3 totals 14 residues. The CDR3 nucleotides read TGTGCCAGCAGCTTCGGACTAGGAGGCAATGAGCAGTTCTTC. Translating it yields CASSFGLGGNEQFF.